This T cell receptor (beta chain) was found in a study of CD8+ T cells in alopecia areata. Stated treatment: oral pan-JAK inhibitor, 5-10 mg twice daily. cDNA reverse transcribed from extracted RNA served as the sequencing template. Only in-frame clones appear in the TCRdb table, and some are missing; sequencing was by immunoSEQ multiplex PCR. The sample has some 100,000 clones; about 44% are singletons. As regards this clone: As yet, its antigen is unknown.

The germline gives CDR1 LNHDA, CDR2 SQIVND (reference sequence). V lost 3 bases, J lost 4 bases, and 5 bases stayed unmatched. The CDR3 is 15 amino acids. Study-wide findings and caveats: An increase in clonality over normal scalp was evident in lesional scalp, especially alopecia totalis/universalis. How baseline CD8+ expansion relates to response remains uncertain (there was one nonresponder).

Sequences were derived from CD8+ T cells sorted from blood, sampled at week 24, from a patient treated with tofacitinib. This TCR was recovered from a human donor with alopecia areata. The chain combines TRBV19 with TRBJ2-1; TRBD2 matches at 8 bases. This chain's CDR3 is CASSISASGYNEQFF. The CDR3, as DNA: TGTGCCAGTAGTATCTCGGCTAGCGGGTACAATGAGCAGTTCTTC.